This TCR beta chain was identified during a study of T cell repertoires in cytomegalovirus infection. Study information: HLA-B-restricted CMV epitopes that are well studied were used alongside recently identified HLA-C-restricted ones.

V lost 6 bases to trimming and J lost 0 bases; unmatched junction nucleotides: 10. This CDR3 contains 17 residues. Germline CDR1 LNHDA, CDR2 SQIVND (reference sequence). This clonotype turned up a few times. Its antigen remains unknown. From the reads, TCRdb called clonotypes with MiXCR, one entry per CDR3 protein. The sample has about 360,000 distinct CDR3 sequences, roughly a third seen once. V is TRBV19 and J is TRBJ2-2, with 7 nucleotides matching TRBD2. The specimen comprised cultured PBMCs, sampled from culture after CMV antigen stimulation. The clonotype comes from a human donor in good health (CMV status not recorded). Some clones in this sample may be carry-over from other donors' samples. CDR3 DNA sequence: TGTGCCAGTAGAAGTATTGTGGGGAGGGCGAACACCGGGGAGCTGTTTTTT. Encoded protein: CASRSIVGRANTGELFF.